What follows is one T cell receptor (beta chain) and its context. Its cognate antigen is unknown. This entry is derived from a study of T cell repertoires in cytomegalovirus infection. Study-level background: Newly reported HLA-C-restricted and thoroughly characterized HLA-B-restricted CMV epitopes were employed. Evidence of both CMV infection and a matching HLA type came from public TCR beta signatures. Notes on the study in general: CMV-specific TCR beta clonotypes restricted by HLA-C dominated the ex vivo response. Using cumulative public TCR beta family frequency, the authors identified those who carried CMV together with the relevant HLA.

Each CDR3 protein gets one entry after TCRdb re-called the reads with MiXCR. The data hold around 770,000 distinct CDR3 sequences, with about 28% observed a single time. The source of this sequence is a human donor in good health (CMV status not recorded). Some clones in this sample may be carry-over from other donors' samples. This material consisted of cultured CD8+ T cells from PBMCs, taken from culture after CMV antigen stimulation.

The DNA for the CDR3 is TGTGCCAGCGTGGCCCTTAAGGGCTTGAACACTGAAGCTTTCTTT. Its protein is CASVALKGLNTEAFF. The V call is TRBV6-6, the J call TRBJ1-1, with D unclear. The CDR3 is 15 amino acids. In germline, CDR1 is MNHNY, CDR2 SVGAGI (reference sequence). V was clipped by 8 bases and J by 0 bases, with 16 bases between them.